Here is one TCR beta chain with its context. Which antigen it targets is not known. One base away there is no much larger clone; base qualities are not given. The intended sense of this specimen's time point label: baseline before first vaccination. Vaccinee samples were obtained from the UK trials COV001 and COV002, which included a single-blind randomized controlled phase 2/3 trial of AZD1222 (ChAdOx1 nCoV-19) in healthy adults. Trial participant PBMC samples were collected at day 0 and day 28 after the second dose for TCRbeta chain sequencing. The sample is drawn from a study of T cell responses to AZD1222 COVID-19 vaccine (dated by TCRdb to the early 2020s). For context, the study as a whole: AZD1222 recipients with second doses at about 4 weeks or about 12 weeks were pooled, because spike-specific TCR depth and breadth did not differ between schedules. A total of about 230 trial participants underwent TCR sequencing, of whom 207 received two doses of AZD1222 and some 25 received two doses of the MenACWY control vaccine. Trial participants were enrolled by age into 18-55, 56-69 and 70-plus year subgroups, with roughly 160, 29 and 62 TCR-sequenced participants respectively. The paper as a whole reports these results and caveats: Most participants were white British and females outnumbered males, and the authors suggested that clonal diversity may have been underestimated. Spike-specific TCR breadth and depth rose significantly after two AZD1222 doses compared with day 0 and with MenACWY recipients. In the small 56-69-year group, the increase in depth fell short of significance, most likely because of low power. The vaccine-associated CD4 TCRs covered the entire spike protein, and the dominant responses fell in regions 160-218 and 743-854. Only six AZD1222 recipients were SARS-CoV-2 seropositive at baseline, limiting conclusions about previously exposed vaccinees. Reportedly, almost half of the unique spike-specific TCRs recognized epitopes lying outside the regions that are mutated in the B.1.351 and B.1.1.7 variants. Because no samples from the day 14 peak response were available, repertoires could be characterized only after the peak T cell response.

The CDR3 regions of human TCRbeta chains were subjected to immunosequencing. Under the source paper's analysis protocol: TCRs in the repertoires were matched against a reference library of SARS-CoV-2-specific TCRs that had been generated with the MIRA antigen-specificity platform. Breadth was defined as the fraction of unique TCRs that were SARS-CoV-2-associated. Depth was defined as the fraction of total T cells that were SARS-CoV-2-associated. Using the MIRA data, each spike-specific TCR was mapped to the spike region that the TCR reacts to and placed in a CD4 or CD8 class. Log10-transformed breadth and depth values were compared by one-way ANOVA with Sidak's multiple comparisons tests. TCRdb stores this immuneACCESS table with in-frame sequences only. Part of the clones is absent; in the studies checked, under half of the shortfall reflects unresolved V genes, and no reason is known for the rest. D and trimming come from the DNA, and the V and J calls and clone size come from that table. The sample contains 110,000 or so clones, roughly 87% of them found a single time. About 5% of the sample is held by the ten biggest clonotypes.

CDR1 and CDR2 were assigned from the germline V gene as SGHRS and YFSETQ. Relative to germline, V is missing 2 bases and J is missing 2 bases, with 3 bases of the junction outside any gene match. The CDR3, from cysteine to phenylalanine, totals 14 residues. Only the CDR3 part of the read is kept: 42 bases, read in frame from the first base. Here the sequenced sample was peripheral blood, taken on day 0 of AZD1222 vaccination. The V gene is TRBV5-1 and the J gene is TRBJ1-2; TRBD1 matches 7 bases in the middle. The sequence was collected from an adult in good health. The DNA sequence is given as TGCGCCAGCAGCTTCACAGGGGACAACTATGGCTACACCTTC. Translation gives CASSFTGDNYGYTF.